The rows below give T cell receptor beta chains drawn from one sample of a study of cytotoxic CD8 clonotypes in ibrutinib-treated CLL. Profiled with immunoSEQ multiplex PCR; TCRdb holds only in-frame clones, not every one. The repertoire holds 150,000 to 200,000 clones, with nearly 90% as singletons. This specimen consisted of PBMCs, obtained at disease progression, from a patient treated with ibrutinib. The receptors originated from a human donor with chronic lymphocytic leukemia. The CDR3 runs from the conserved cysteine through the conserved F or W. The order of the fields is J gene, D gene, V gene, clone size, CDR3 protein, CDR3 DNA. A D gene is named only where the DNA matches it firmly. Clone size appears in some rows only: once, few, many, or a class for an expanded clone.

TRBJ2-1 | . | TRBV29-1 | . | CSVEFLQFF | TGCAGCGTTGAATTCTTGCAGTTCTTC
TRBJ1-4 | . | TRBV5-4 | . | CASTEQGNEKLFF | TGTGCCAGCACCGAACAGGGTAATGAAAAACTGTTTTTT
TRBJ2-1 | TRBD2 | TRBV11-1 | . | CASSPRGVADSYNEQFF | TGTGCCAGCAGCCCGCGGGGGGTAGCGGACTCCTACAATGAGCAGTTCTTC
TRBJ2-6 | . | TRBV4-1 | . | CASSQEDPRTGANVLTF | TGCGCCAGCAGCCAAGAGGACCCACGGACTGGGGCCAACGTCCTGACTTTC
TRBJ2-1 | . | TRBV5-1 | . | CASSLESPSYNEQFF | TGCGCCAGCAGCTTGGAGAGTCCCTCATACAATGAGCAGTTCTTC
TRBJ1-2 | . | TRBV20-1 | . | CSLIQGRGYTF | TGCAGTCTCATTCAGGGCAGAGGCTACACCTTC
TRBJ2-3 | . | TRBV7-2 | . | CASRNTGTRSTDTQYF | TGTGCCAGCAGAAATACCGGGACTCGAAGCACAGATACGCAGTATTTT
TRBJ2-7 | TRBD2 | TRBV19 | . | CASSARGTSGSHEQYF | TGTGCCAGTAGTGCCCGGGGAACTAGCGGGTCCCACGAGCAGTACTTC
TRBJ1-5 | . | TRBV2 | once | CASSADVPISQPQHF | TGTGCCAGCAGTGCCGATGTCCCAATCAGTCAGCCCCAGCATTTT
TRBJ1-3 | TRBD1 | TRBV28 | . | CASSSDRAITSGNTIYF | TGTGCCAGCAGTTCCGACAGGGCCATTACCTCTGGAAACACCATATATTTT
TRBJ2-7 | TRBD2 | TRBV7-3 | . | CASSLMASGSYEQYF | TGTGCCAGCAGCTTAATGGCTAGCGGGAGCTACGAGCAGTACTTC
TRBJ2-1 | TRBD2 | TRBV6-1 | . | CASTLLAGGYNEQFF | TGTGCCAGCACCTTGCTAGCGGGAGGGTACAATGAGCAGTTCTTC
TRBJ2-3 | . | TRBV12-5 | . | CASGFGSTGTDTQYF | TGTGCTAGTGGTTTTGGCTCGACAGGCACAGATACGCAGTATTTT
TRBJ2-5 | . | TRBV7-3 | once | CASSPRTNQETQYF | TGTGCCAGCAGCCCGCGGACTAACCAAGAGACCCAGTACTTC
TRBJ2-1 | TRBD2 | TRBV5-8 | . | CASSRPITSGRYNEQFF | TGTGCCAGCAGCCGCCCAATCACTAGCGGACGTTACAATGAGCAGTTCTTC
TRBJ2-7 | . | TRBV28 | . | CASKIEQYF | TGTGCCAGCAAGATAGAGCAGTACTTC
TRBJ1-3 | . | TRBV5-1 | . | CASSLAQGSGNTIYF | TGCGCCAGCAGCTTGGCCCAGGGTAGTGGAAACACCATATATTTT
TRBJ1-2 | . | TRBV19 | once | CASSIAGTGYTF | TGTGCCAGTAGTATCGCGGGTACGGGCTACACCTTC
TRBJ1-1 | TRBD1 | TRBV15 | . | CATSRDRAGGEAFF | TGTGCCACCAGCAGAGATCGGGCAGGGGGTGAAGCTTTCTTT
TRBJ2-3 | . | TRBV18 | . | CASSLWRGYTDTQYF | TGTGCCAGCTCACTATGGAGGGGATACACAGATACGCAGTATTTT
TRBJ1-1 | . | TRBV6-5 | . | CASSRRMNTEAFF | TGTGCCAGCAGCCGACGGATGAACACTGAAGCTTTCTTT
TRBJ2-7 | TRBD2 | TRBV11-1 | . | CASSPNSPSGGYEQYF | TGTGCCAGCAGCCCTAACTCCCCCAGCGGGGGCTACGAGCAGTACTTC
TRBJ2-1 | . | TRBV30 | . | CAWKPLDRAEIPSYNEQFF | TGTGCCTGGAAACCCCTGGACAGAGCCGAAATTCCCTCCTACAATGAGCAGTTCTTC
TRBJ1-3 | . | TRBV5-1 | . | CASSLDRLGNTIYF | TGCGCCAGCAGCTTGGATAGACTTGGAAACACCATATATTTT
TRBJ2-7 | . | TRBV7-9 | once | CASSSTGRSIFYEQYF | TGTGCCAGCAGCTCAACGGGGAGATCTATCTTCTACGAGCAGTACTTC
TRBJ1-1 | TRBD1 | TRBV4-1 | . | CASSWGQGTTEAFF | TGCGCCAGCAGCTGGGGACAGGGAACCACTGAAGCTTTCTTT
TRBJ1-1 | TRBD1 | TRBV30 | . | CAWSGRGVYTEAFF | TGTGCCTGGAGTGGCAGGGGGGTCTACACTGAAGCTTTCTTT
TRBJ2-1 | TRBD2 | TRBV9 | . | CASSVSSGDYYNEQFF | TGTGCCAGCAGCGTATCTAGCGGGGATTACTACAATGAGCAGTTCTTC
TRBJ2-7 | . | TRBV14 | . | CASSRTATYEQYF | TGTGCCAGCAGCCGGACTGCAACCTACGAGCAGTACTTC
TRBJ2-3 | TRBD2 | TRBV19 | . | CASTEGTSGHTDTQYF | TGTGCCAGTACCGAAGGGACTAGCGGGCACACAGATACGCAGTATTTT
TRBJ2-6 | . | TRBV19 | once | CASSIGAGANVLTF | TGTGCCAGTAGTATTGGGGCTGGGGCCAACGTCCTGACTTTC
TRBJ2-7 | . | TRBV27 | . | CASSLSGADYSTYEQYF | TGTGCCAGCAGTTTATCTGGGGCCGACTATTCCACCTACGAGCAGTACTTC
TRBJ1-5 | . | TRBV19 | . | CASSIGWQEYSNQPQHF | TGTGCCAGTAGTATAGGATGGCAGGAATATAGCAATCAGCCCCAGCATTTT
TRBJ2-7 | . | TRBV6-1 | . | CASSEDKYYEQYF | TGTGCCAGCAGTGAGGATAAGTACTACGAGCAGTACTTC
TRBJ2-2 | . | TRBV9 | . | CASSVRQANTGELFF | TGTGCCAGCAGCGTGCGACAGGCGAACACCGGGGAGCTGTTTTTT
TRBJ2-7 | . | TRBV18 | once | CASSPSVGDEQYF | TGTGCCAGCTCACCGTCGGTAGGGGACGAGCAGTACTTC
TRBJ2-1 | TRBD1 | TRBV27 | once | CASSLRRDRESGSSYNEQFF | TGTGCCAGCAGTTTACGGAGGGACAGGGAAAGTGGGAGCTCCTACAATGAGCAGTTCTTC
TRBJ2-7 | . | TRBV15 | . | CATSRGDAAYEQYF | TGTGCCACCAGCAGAGGAGACGCTGCCTACGAGCAGTACTTC
TRBJ2-7 | TRBD2 | TRBV7-6 | . | CASSVLTSGSRGEQYF | TGTGCCAGCAGCGTTTTGACTAGCGGGAGTCGAGGGGAGCAGTACTTC
TRBJ1-1 | . | TRBV6-6 | . | CASSYSRRVTEAFF | TGTGCCAGCAGTTACTCGAGGCGGGTAACTGAAGCTTTCTTT
TRBJ1-4 | . | TRBV12-5 | . | CASGKTETNEKLFF | TGTGCTAGTGGCAAGACAGAGACTAATGAAAAACTGTTTTTT